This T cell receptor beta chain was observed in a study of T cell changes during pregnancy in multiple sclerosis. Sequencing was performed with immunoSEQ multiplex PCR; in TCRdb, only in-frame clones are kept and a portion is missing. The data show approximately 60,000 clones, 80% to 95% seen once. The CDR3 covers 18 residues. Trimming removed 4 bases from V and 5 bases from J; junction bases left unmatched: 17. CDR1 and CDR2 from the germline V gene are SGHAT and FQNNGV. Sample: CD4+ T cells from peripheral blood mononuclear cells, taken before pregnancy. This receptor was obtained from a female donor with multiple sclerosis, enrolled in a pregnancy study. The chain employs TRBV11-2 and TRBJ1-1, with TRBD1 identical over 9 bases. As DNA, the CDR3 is TGTGCCAGCAGCTCGAGAAAGACTCTGACAGGGGGAGTTACTGAAGCTTTCTTT. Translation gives CASSSRKTLTGGVTEAFF.